The 6 T cell receptor beta chains given below trace back to one sample, sequenced in a study of blood T cell repertoires in COVID-19. Profiling relied on immunoSEQ multiplex PCR, and the TCRdb table lists in-frame clones only, not all of them. The table shows 300,000 to 450,000 clones, with 85% occurring only once. Material for sequencing was peripheral blood. Every receptor here comes from a woman aged 18-29 years with acute or convalescent COVID-19.

The chain is built from TRBV7-2 and TRBJ2-5; tentative D call: TRBD2 (6 bases). Per germline, CDR1 SGHTA and CDR2 FQGNSA. The CDR3 runs 15 residues. V lost 5 bases and J 2 bases, leaving 15 bases between the germline ends. The CDR3 spells CASSTPLGGQETQYF. The CDR3 DNA follows: TGTGCCAGCAGCACCCCACTAGGAGGGCAAGAGACCCAGTACTTC.

This rearrangement joins TRBV24-1 to TRBJ2-2, with 10 bases identical to TRBD1. Germline lookup yields CDR1 KGHDR and CDR2 SFDVKD. This CDR3 spans 13 amino acids. The junction had 2 bases not matched to a gene; V was cut back by 9 bases and J by 5 bases. The CDR3 here is CATGTGETGELFF. CDR3 DNA: TGTGCCACCGGGACAGGGGAAACCGGGGAGCTGTTTTTT.

The V and J genes are TRBV19 and TRBJ2-3; 8 bases align to TRBD2. V trimming: 2 bases; J trimming: 4 bases; junction bases outside the gene matches: 5. The CDR3 totals 15 residues. Germline values: CDR1 LNHDA, CDR2 SQIVND (reference sequence). CDR3 in amino acids: CASSILAGSSDTQYF. CDR3 coding DNA: TGTGCCAGTAGTATATTAGCGGGAAGTTCAGATACGCAGTATTTT.

This CDR3 reads CASSQDWAVHSYEQYF. CDR3 nucleotides: TGTGCCAGCAGCCAAGACTGGGCAGTTCACTCCTACGAGCAGTACTTC. This rearrangement joins TRBV3-1 (or the pseudogene TRBV3-2) to TRBJ2-7; D call uncertain. The CDR3 sequence is 16 residues long. Germline V CDR1 and CDR2: LGHDT, YNNKEL (reference sequence). Trimming took off 0 bases at V and 0 bases at J, with 12 bases between the two ends.

The chain carries TRBV6-5 and TRBJ2-2, with a possible D match to TRBD1 (6 bases). This CDR3 is 13 amino acids long. Trimming removed 7 bases from V and 6 bases from J, with 12 bases in between. The germline CDR1 and CDR2 sequences are MNHEY and SVGAGI. This CDR3 reads CASKEQGPGELFF. CDR3 DNA: TGTGCCAGCAAAGAACAGGGCCCCGGGGAGCTGTTTTTT.

The chain recombines TRBV5-1 with TRBJ1-1; the match to TRBD1 covers 7 bases. In germline, CDR1 is SGHRS, CDR2 YFSETQ. This CDR3 is 13 amino acids long. The V and J ends lost 4 bases and 6 bases, in that order; junction bases with no gene match: 6. The CDR3 DNA follows: TGCGCCAGCAGCGTGACAGGGAGCGCTGAAGCTTTCTTT. Amino acid sequence: CASSVTGSAEAFF.